This T cell receptor (beta chain) was sequenced during a study of glioma-infiltrating T cells. This clonotype was counted many times. No antigen is known for it. TCR alpha and beta CDR3 regions were amplified from RNA using iRepertoire nested multiplex PCR. For one-step reverse transcription and amplification, roughly 85-450 ng of tissue mRNA or PBMC total RNA was used. Each CDR3 protein gets one entry after TCRdb re-called the multiplex PCR reads with MiXCR. The sample includes under 130,000 distinct CDR3 sequences, around 28% of them seen just once. Study-wide findings and caveats: Above-expected tissue-blood divergence occurred in all gliomas, most in low-grade ones. CDR3 overlap between tissue and blood was very small.

The CDR3 consists of 13 residues. Germline V gene sequence: CDR1 MDHEN, CDR2 SYDVKM. V was shortened by 4 bases and J by 6 bases, with 10 bases between the two germline ends. The gene calls are TRBV28 and TRBJ2-1; D is unclear. This receptor was identified in a human donor with low-grade glioma or glioblastoma, undergoing nonglioma brain surgery, or in good health (not recorded which). Source material: glioma tissue, nonneoplastic brain tissue, or PBMCs (not recorded which). The CDR3 DNA sequence: TGTGCCAGCAGTTCTCTCGAAGGCAATGAGCAGTTCTTC. The encoded protein is CASSSLEGNEQFF.